This passage covers 7 T cell receptor beta chains from one sample sequenced in a study of blood T cell repertoires in COVID-19. The table came from immunoSEQ multiplex PCR; TCRdb's copy has only in-frame clones and leaves some out. The sample lists some 200,000 clones, 80% to 85% occurring once. The source material was peripheral blood. These receptors all come from a woman older than 75 with active or convalescent COVID-19.

The chain is built from TRBV27 and TRBJ1-1; no definite D call. The V end lost 6 bases, the J end lost 4 bases, and 15 bases lay between the germline ends. Germline-derived CDR1 and CDR2 are MNHEY and SMNVEV (reference sequence). The CDR3 has 14 residues. CDR3 DNA: TGTGCCAGCAGCCCCGTGTCCTGGGCCACTGAAGCTTTCTTT. Translating gives CASSPVSWATEAFF.

This clone was counted a few times. J is TRBJ2-7 and V is TRBV5-6, with D possibly matching TRBD1 (5 bases). Germline CDR1 reads SGHDT; CDR2 reads YYEEEE. V was pared by 5 bases and J by 8 bases, with 14 bases between. The length of the CDR3 is 12 residues. The CDR3 is CASSRTLFKQYF. The CDR3, as DNA: TGTGCCAGCAGTAGGACACTCTTCAAGCAGTACTTC. Together with reference TRBV5-6 and TRBJ2-7, the CDR3 gives the full variable domain: DAGVTQSPTHLIKTRGQQVTLRCSPKSGHDTVSWYQQALGQGPQFIFQYYEEEERQRGNFPDRFSGHQFPNYSSELNVNALLLGDSALYLCASSRTLFKQYFGPGTRLTVT.

V and J are TRBV4-3 and TRBJ2-5; D might be TRBD2 (6 bases). The CDR3 is made up of 19 amino acids. The germline CDR1 and CDR2 sequences are LGHNA and YSLEER. The V end lost 1 base, the J end lost 8 bases, and 29 bases lay between the germline ends. CDR3 sequence reads: CASSQAPYTDASDVDTQYF. Here the CDR3 DNA reads TGCGCCAGCAGCCAAGCCCCCTACACGGATGCTAGCGACGTAGATACCCAGTACTTC.

CDR3 in amino acids: CASSYLPDQPQHF. CDR3 DNA sequence: TGTGCCAGCAGTTACTTGCCAGATCAGCCCCAGCATTTT. The chain has TRBV6-5 and TRBJ1-5; D is undetermined. The CDR3 is 13 amino acids. V gave up 1 base and J gave up 5 bases, with 6 bases separating them. CDR1 MNHEY and CDR2 SVGAGI come from the germline V gene.

The CDR3 DNA reads TGTGCCAGCAGTGATAGAGCCTCCTACGAGCAGTACTTC. Its protein product is CASSDRASYEQYF. This chain joins TRBV2 and TRBJ2-7; the D is unclear. Germline lookup yields CDR1 SNHLY and CDR2 FYNNEI. This CDR3 is built from 13 residues. The V end was cut by 3 bases, the J end by 0 bases, with 6 bases between.

The J gene is TRBJ2-1, the V gene TRBV5-1; TRBD1 matches at 9 bases. From germline, CDR1 is SGHRS and CDR2 YFSETQ. The CDR3 length is 15 residues. J gave up 4 bases and V 0 bases, and 2 bases lay outside the gene matches. CDR3 protein: CASSLDGTGYNEQFF. As DNA, the CDR3 is TGCGCCAGCAGCTTGGATGGGACAGGGTACAATGAGCAGTTCTTC.

This clone appeared once. The chain recombines TRBV7-2 with TRBJ2-1, with 10 nucleotides matching TRBD2. The CDR3 runs to 15 residues. After removal of 4 bases from V and 10 bases from J, the junction contained 10 bases not matched to a gene. CDR1 and CDR2 (germline): SGHTA, FQGNSA. CDR3 nucleotide sequence: TGTGCCAGCAGCTCAACTAGCGGGGCCCGGGGGGAGCAGTTCTTC. Residues: CASSSTSGARGEQFF.